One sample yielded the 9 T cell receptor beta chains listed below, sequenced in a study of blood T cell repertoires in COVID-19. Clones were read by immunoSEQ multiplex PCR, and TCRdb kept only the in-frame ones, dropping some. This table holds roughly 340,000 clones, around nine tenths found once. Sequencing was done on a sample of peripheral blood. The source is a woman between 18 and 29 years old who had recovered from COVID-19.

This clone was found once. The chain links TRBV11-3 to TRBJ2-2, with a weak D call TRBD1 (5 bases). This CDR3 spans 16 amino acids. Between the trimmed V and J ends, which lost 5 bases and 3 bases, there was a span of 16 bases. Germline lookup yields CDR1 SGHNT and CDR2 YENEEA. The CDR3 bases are TGTGCCAGCAGCCCCCTTAGGGGAAAGCACACCGGGGAGCTGTTTTTT. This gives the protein CASSPLRGKHTGELFF.

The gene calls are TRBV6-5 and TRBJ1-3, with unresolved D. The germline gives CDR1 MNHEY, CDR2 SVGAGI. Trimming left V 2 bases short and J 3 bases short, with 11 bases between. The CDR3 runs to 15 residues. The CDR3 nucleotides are TGTGCCAGCAGTTACAACGGGGTACTTGGAAACACCATATATTTT. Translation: CASSYNGVLGNTIYF.

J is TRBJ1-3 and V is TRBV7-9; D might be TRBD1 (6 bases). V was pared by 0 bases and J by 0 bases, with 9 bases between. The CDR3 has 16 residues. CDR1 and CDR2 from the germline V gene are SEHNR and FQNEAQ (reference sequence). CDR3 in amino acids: CASSLAAQGSGNTIYF. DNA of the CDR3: TGTGCCAGCAGCTTAGCAGCACAGGGCTCTGGAAACACCATATATTTT.

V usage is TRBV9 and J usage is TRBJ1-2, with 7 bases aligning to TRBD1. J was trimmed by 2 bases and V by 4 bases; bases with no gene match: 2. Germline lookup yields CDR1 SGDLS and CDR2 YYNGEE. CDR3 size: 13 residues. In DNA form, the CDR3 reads TGTGCCAGCAGCCCGGACAGGAACTATGGCTACACCTTC. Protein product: CASSPDRNYGYTF.

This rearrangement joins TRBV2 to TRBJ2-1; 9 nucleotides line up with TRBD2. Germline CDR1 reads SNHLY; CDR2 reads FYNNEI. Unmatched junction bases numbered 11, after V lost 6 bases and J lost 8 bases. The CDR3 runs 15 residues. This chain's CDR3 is CASSSGLAGHHEQFF. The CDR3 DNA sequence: TGTGCCAGCAGCTCGGGACTAGCAGGTCACCATGAGCAGTTCTTC.

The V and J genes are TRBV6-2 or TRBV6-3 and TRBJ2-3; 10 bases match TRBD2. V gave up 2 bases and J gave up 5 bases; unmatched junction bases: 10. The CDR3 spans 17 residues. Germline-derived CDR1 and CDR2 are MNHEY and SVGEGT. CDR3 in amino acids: CASSYPHSGRDEDTQYF. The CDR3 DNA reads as TGTGCCAGCAGTTACCCCCACAGCGGGAGGGATGAAGATACGCAGTATTTT.

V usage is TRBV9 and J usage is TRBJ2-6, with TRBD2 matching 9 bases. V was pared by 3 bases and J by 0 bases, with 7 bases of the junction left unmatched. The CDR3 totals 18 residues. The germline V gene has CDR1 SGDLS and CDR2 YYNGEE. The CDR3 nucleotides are TGTGCCAGCAGCGGATCAGGCGGGAGGGCCTCTGGGGCCAACGTCCTGACTTTC. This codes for CASSGSGGRASGANVLTF.

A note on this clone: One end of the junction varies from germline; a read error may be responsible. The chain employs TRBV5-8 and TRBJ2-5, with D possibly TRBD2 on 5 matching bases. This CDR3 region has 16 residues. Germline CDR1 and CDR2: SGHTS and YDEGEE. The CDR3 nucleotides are TGTGCCGGCAGACGGCCGGGGAGAACGTACCAAGAGACCCAGTACTTC. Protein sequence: CAGRRPGRTYQETQYF.

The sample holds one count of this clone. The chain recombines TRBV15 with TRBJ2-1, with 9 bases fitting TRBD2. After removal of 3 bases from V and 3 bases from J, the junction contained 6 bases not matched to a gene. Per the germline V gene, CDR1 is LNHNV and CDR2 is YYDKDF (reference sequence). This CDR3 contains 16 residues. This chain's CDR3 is CATSREAGGFYNEQFF. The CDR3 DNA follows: TGTGCCACCAGCAGGGAAGCGGGAGGCTTCTACAATGAGCAGTTCTTC.